A single sample gave rise to the 5 T cell receptor beta chains below, sequenced in a study of blood T cell repertoires in COVID-19. Repertoires were generated with immunoSEQ multiplex PCR, while TCRdb's copy carries only in-frame clones and drops some. The sample gives approximately 240,000 clones, approximately 81% of which show up once; around 3% is in the top ten. Material: peripheral blood. Every receptor here comes from a man between 50 and 59 years old who had recovered from COVID-19.

The rearrangement joins TRBV5-1 to TRBJ2-7, with D tentatively TRBD1 (8 bases). The CDR3 is 16 residues long. Trimming removed 1 base from V and 0 bases from J, with 14 bases in between. Germline V CDR1 and CDR2: SGHRS, YFSETQ. DNA for the CDR3: TGCGCCAGCAGCTTGAGCGGGACAGGTAACTCCTACGAGCAGTACTTC. Its protein product is CASSLSGTGNSYEQYF.

The rearrangement joins TRBV5-1 to TRBJ2-1, with 13 bases matching TRBD2. V shed 4 bases and J 8 bases; nucleotides not matched to a gene: 9. The germline V gene has CDR1 SGHRS and CDR2 YFSETQ. The CDR3 has 16 amino acids. The chain's CDR3 is CASSLGLAGPGDEQFF. The CDR3 nucleotides read TGCGCCAGCAGCCTGGGACTAGCGGGACCCGGCGATGAGCAGTTCTTC.

V and J are TRBV7-2 and TRBJ1-5, with TRBD1 identical over 9 bases. This CDR3 spans 14 amino acids. Per germline, CDR1 SGHTA and CDR2 FQGNSA. The trim removed 4 bases at V and 4 bases at J, leaving 2 bases unmatched. The CDR3 here is CASSSGTGNQPQHF. The CDR3 DNA sequence: TGTGCCAGCAGCTCCGGGACAGGGAATCAGCCCCAGCATTTT.

The V gene is TRBV2, the J gene TRBJ2-3, with a weak D call TRBD1 (6 bases). Per the germline V gene, CDR1 is SNHLY and CDR2 is FYNNEI. The CDR3 length is 15 residues. Deletions cut 8 bases from V and 0 bases from J, with 15 bases between. For the CDR3, the DNA is TGTGCCAGCCACAGGGTCCGGGGAAGCACAGATACGCAGTATTTT. Translating it yields CASHRVRGSTDTQYF.

The rearrangement uses TRBV7-8 and TRBJ2-1, with D hard to call. CDR1 and CDR2 from the germline V gene are SGHVS and FQNEAQ. Trimming shortened V by 0 bases and J by 4 bases, and 7 bases separated the two germline ends. The CDR3 runs 14 residues. The DNA for the CDR3 is TGTGCCAGCAGCTTAGCACCAGGATACAATGAGCAGTTCTTC. Its protein product is CASSLAPGYNEQFF.